This T cell receptor beta chain is drawn from a study of blood T cell repertoires in COVID-19. Study background: The study drew acute and convalescent COVID-19 samples from the United States, Italy and Spain. From T cells, B-cell-depleted T cells, or PBMCs came the material, which was cDNA or gDNA.

Germline-derived CDR1 and CDR2 are SGHTA and FQGNSA. V was trimmed by 5 bases and J by 7 bases, leaving 17 bases between them. The CDR3 has 14 amino acids. Only in-frame clones appear in the TCRdb table, and some are missing; sequencing was by immunoSEQ multiplex PCR. In the table there are under 150,000 clones, roughly 90% of which are singletons. J is TRBJ1-2 and V is TRBV7-2; D is ambiguous. What was sequenced was peripheral blood. This sequence originates from a man over 45 with active or convalescent COVID-19. CDR3: CASSPPNAPGGYTF. CDR3 DNA: TGTGCCAGCAGCCCACCAAACGCCCCCGGTGGCTACACCTTC.